Reported below is one T cell receptor beta chain. What it binds is unknown. Per the germline V gene, CDR1 is SGHTS and CDR2 is YDEGEE. V shed 3 bases, J shed 1 base, and the junction held 9 bases outside the gene matches. The CDR3 is 16 residues long. PCR used 60 Vbeta primers and 13 Jbeta primers. Clones were sequenced by immunoSEQ multiplex PCR, and TCRdb holds only the in-frame ones, with some missing. Of more than 150,000 clones detected, more than 70% appear once; the ten largest clones hold 1.4%. This entry comes from a study of cytomegalovirus exposure and HLA in healthy donors. Study results and caveats: A reported reduction in N-insertions relative to the approximately 640-donor mean was seen in an Asian-associated ancestry cluster in a later analysis.

V usage is TRBV5-8 and J usage is TRBJ2-5; 7 bases are a match to TRBD2. The clonotype originates from a girl between 10 and 17 years old in good health and CMV-seropositive. Sequenced material: PBMCs. As DNA, the CDR3 is TGTGCCAGCAGCTCAACGTTCGGCGGGAGCCAAGAGACCCAGTACTTC. This sequence encodes CASSSTFGGSQETQYF.